This TCR beta chain was recovered during a study of T cell repertoires in cytomegalovirus infection (dated by TCRdb to the late 2010s). At the level of the whole study: Donor HLA type was relevant to the analysis, as public TCR beta signatures indicated carriage of CMV infection together with the matching HLA type. Points the paper makes about the study in general: Carriers of CMV infection plus the relevant HLA type were discriminated by the cumulative frequency of public TCR beta family members in the study cohort and in an independent roughly 370-donor cohort. The ex vivo response was dominated by HLA-C-restricted CMV-specific TCR beta clonotypes, which also provided the single most frequent clonotype in two of eight donors.

As regards this clonotype: This clone's antigen is unknown. No much larger clone exists at a distance of one base, and base qualities are not known.

TCRdb names Illumina HiSeq 1500 as the instrument used. The public reads were quality trimmed at Q25 with fastp and then assembled into clones with MiXCR by TCRdb, keeping productive beta chains. Rows merge per CDR3 protein into single entries with the most common DNA and genes. This sample comprises 200,000 to 300,000 distinct CDR3 sequences, over 9% of them detected only once. The top ten clonotypes cover 1.5% to 2% of the sample. Trimming at the junction amounts to 0 bases on V and 3 bases on J, and the germline ends lie 5 bases apart. CDR1 and CDR2 were assigned from the germline V gene (reference sequence) as MNHEY and SMNVEV. The CDR3 contains 14 residues, cysteine and phenylalanine counted. Only the CDR3 DNA is retained, 42 bases long and in frame from the first base.

The receptor comes from a human donor in good health (CMV status not recorded). Some clones in this sample may be carry-over from other donors' samples. The sequenced material came from PBMCs. Rearrangement joined TRBV27 to TRBJ2-2; a confident D gene designation cannot be given. For the CDR3, the sequence is CASSLSKDTGELFF. The DNA sequence reads TGTGCCAGCAGTTTATCGAAGGACACCGGGGAGCTGTTTTTT.